This entry lists 21 T cell receptor beta chains sequenced from one sample in a study of neurological immune-mediated disorders. TCRdb reanalysed the 5' RACE reads using MiXCR and keeps one entry per CDR3 protein. The sample has approximately 60,000 distinct CDR3 sequences, 3% to 4% seen once. The specimen sequenced was PBMCs. The receptors shown here come from a woman aged 25 to 39 with multiple sclerosis.

The table lists this clonotype with many counts. The chain carries TRBV20-1 and TRBJ2-5; D may correspond to TRBD1 or TRBD2 (5 bases each). Trimming stripped 5 bases from V and 5 bases from J, with 21 bases between. The CDR3 is 15 amino acids. The germline V gene has CDR1 DFQATT and CDR2 SNEGSKA (reference sequence). As DNA, the CDR3 is TGCAGTGCTCGCCCTACGGGACCTCGTTGGGAGACCCAGTACTTC. This sequence encodes CSARPTGPRWETQYF.

This clonotype was found many times. The V and J genes are TRBV12-3 or TRBV12-4 and TRBJ2-5; no definite D call. The CDR3 has 11 amino acids. The germline V and J ends were trimmed by 7 bases and 5 bases, with 8 bases remaining between them. The CDR3 sequence is CASKQSETQYF. CDR3 bases: TGTGCCAGCAAACAGTCGGAGACCCAGTACTTC.

This clonotype was counted at least ten times. This sequence joins TRBV28 and TRBJ1-5; possibly TRBD1 for D (5 bases). The germline V gene has CDR1 MDHEN and CDR2 SYDVKM. The CDR3 loop spans 16 amino acids. V lost 6 bases, J lost 0 bases, and 15 bases lay in between. This CDR3 is CASRPTWTNSNQPQHF. The CDR3 DNA sequence: TGTGCCAGCAGGCCTACATGGACAAATAGCAATCAGCCCCAGCATTTT. Looking up the rest from reference TRBV28 and TRBJ1-5 gives the full variable domain: DVKVTQSSRYLVKRTGEKVFLECVQDMDHENMFWYRQDPGLGLRLIYFSYDVKMKEKGDIPEGYSVSREKKERFSLILESASTNQTSMYLCASRPTWTNSNQPQHFGDGTRLSIL.

This clonotype was observed at least ten times. The chain couples TRBV29-1 to TRBJ2-3, with D perhaps matching TRBD1 or TRBD2 (5 bases each). Trimming removed 5 bases at V and 4 bases at J, with 10 bases between. This CDR3 is built from 12 residues. In germline, CDR1 is SQVTM, CDR2 ANQGSEA. The CDR3 DNA reads TGCAGCGTTTCCGGGACGTCAGATACGCAGTATTTT. It codes for CSVSGTSDTQYF.

This rearrangement joins TRBV7-9 to TRBJ2-7, with TRBD2 matching over 10 bases. The CDR3 extends over 19 amino acids. The V segment lost 1 base and the J segment 1 base; nucleotides outside the gene matches: 13. Germline loops: CDR1 SEHNR, CDR2 FQNEAQ (reference sequence). This CDR3 reads CASSLGTGAGGFRSYEQYF. For the CDR3, the DNA is TGTGCCAGCAGCTTAGGGACAGGAGCGGGAGGGTTCCGATCCTACGAGCAGTACTTC.

The table lists this clonotype with many counts. The V gene is TRBV5-1, the J gene TRBJ1-5; D unresolved. CDR3 length equals 16 residues. Per the germline V gene, CDR1 is SGHRS and CDR2 is YFSETQ. Trimming shortened V by 4 bases and J by 2 bases, and 16 bases separated the two germline ends. CDR3 in amino acids: CASSPGGHGRNQPQHF. The CDR3, as DNA: TGCGCCAGCAGCCCCGGTGGGCACGGGCGCAATCAGCCCCAGCATTTT.

This clonotype came up a few times. This chain uses TRBV3-1 with TRBJ1-1; D is perhaps TRBD1 (5 bases). CDR1 is LGHDT and CDR2 is YNNKEL in the germline V gene (reference sequence). The germline V and J ends were trimmed by 2 bases and 5 bases, with 12 bases remaining between them. This CDR3 has 14 residues. The CDR3 DNA reads TGTGCCAGCAGCCAATCCCAGGGTGAGACTGAAGCTTTCTTT. Translation: CASSQSQGETEAFF. Filled out from reference TRBV3-1 and TRBJ1-1, the complete variable domain reads DTAVSQTPKYLVTQMGNDKSIKCEQNLGHDTMYWYKQDSKKFLKIMFSYNNKELIINETVPNRFSPKSPDKAHLNLHINSLELGDSAVYFCASSQSQGETEAFFGQGTRLTVV.

This clonotype was detected ten times or more. The rearrangement uses TRBV12-3 or TRBV12-4 and TRBJ2-3, with D hard to call. V was cut by 0 bases and J by 0 bases, with 7 bases left in between. The CDR3 is 15 amino acids. CDR3 sequence reads: CASSLASGSTDTQYF. The CDR3 DNA follows: TGTGCCAGCAGTTTAGCGTCGGGTAGCACAGATACGCAGTATTTT.

Ten or more counts support this clonotype. The chain carries TRBV20-1 and TRBJ1-6, with a tentative D call TRBD1 (5 bases). Trimming took off 0 bases at V and 4 bases at J, with 10 bases between the two ends. The germline gives CDR1 DFQATT, CDR2 SNEGSKA (reference sequence). The CDR3 is 15 amino acids. Written as DNA, the CDR3 is TGCAGTGCTAGAGAACCGACAGCTTATAATTCACCCCTCCACTTT. Encoded protein: CSAREPTAYNSPLHF.

This clonotype was detected ten times or more. The rearrangement links TRBV27 to TRBJ2-2; no clear D gene. The CDR3 runs 14 residues. Deletions cut 2 bases from V and 7 bases from J, with 11 bases between. Germline V gene lookup returns CDR1 MNHEY and CDR2 SMNVEV (reference sequence). The CDR3 nucleotides are TGTGCCAGCAGTTTACGGTTGGTAGGCGGGGAGCTGTTTTTT. Translated: CASSLRLVGGELFF.

This clonotype was counted ten times or more. The chain carries TRBV7-2 and TRBJ2-3; D perhaps matches TRBD2 (6 bases). The germline gives CDR1 SGHTA, CDR2 FQGNSA. The CDR3 spans 15 residues. Trimming took 5 bases from V and 4 from J, leaving 16 bases between them. The CDR3, as DNA: TGTGCCAGCAGCCTAAACAGACTAGGCTCAGATACGCAGTATTTT. Encoded protein: CASSLNRLGSDTQYF.

Ten or more counts support this clonotype. This sequence joins TRBV10-3 and TRBJ2-1, with D maybe TRBD2 (6 bases). The V gene's germline CDR1 is ENHRY and CDR2 SYGVKD. V was clipped by 3 bases and J by 6 bases, with 15 bases between them. The CDR3 runs 15 residues. The CDR3 sequence: CAISDPRGIINEQFF. The CDR3 nucleotides read TGTGCCATCAGTGATCCGCGGGGTATTATCAATGAGCAGTTCTTC.

This clonotype was detected ten times or more. The chain links TRBV12-3 or TRBV12-4 to TRBJ2-1, with 7 bases identical to TRBD2. CDR3 length: 14 residues. J gave up 0 bases and V 5 bases, and 1 base lay outside the gene matches. The CDR3 DNA sequence: TGTGCCAGCAGTAGCGGGGCCTCCTACAATGAGCAGTTCTTC. Amino acids: CASSSGASYNEQFF.

This clonotype was counted many times. This chain uses TRBV6-6 with TRBJ2-7, with a possible D match to TRBD1 (6 bases). Per the germline V gene, CDR1 is MNHNY and CDR2 is SVGAGI (reference sequence). The CDR3 loop spans 15 amino acids. The germline V and J ends were trimmed by 2 bases and 2 bases, with 13 bases remaining between them. The CDR3, as DNA: TGTGCCAGCAGTTACCTTGCCGCAGGGGCCTACGAGCAGTACTTC. Translated, it gives CASSYLAAGAYEQYF.

This chain uses TRBV10-3 with TRBJ2-5; 8 bases map to TRBD2. The CDR3 spans 17 residues. Trimming at V came to 0 bases and at J to 1 base, leaving 7 bases not matched to a gene. Per germline, CDR1 ENHRY and CDR2 SYGVKD. The CDR3 spells CAISESTGGTIQETQYF. DNA of the CDR3: TGTGCCATCAGTGAGTCGACGGGAGGGACAATCCAAGAGACCCAGTACTTC.

This clonotype was recorded at least ten times. The genes are TRBV5-1 and TRBJ2-7; TRBD1 is a possible D gene (5 bases). The ends were cut back, 0 bases at V and 6 bases at J, with 16 bases in the middle. The CDR3 runs 15 residues. Germline CDR1 reads SGHRS; CDR2 reads YFSETQ. The CDR3 reads CASSLGARQFSEQYF. The CDR3 DNA sequence: TGCGCCAGCAGCTTGGGAGCCCGACAGTTTAGCGAGCAGTACTTC.

Many counts were recorded for this clonotype. CDR3 sequence: CASSFPGGRLFF. The CDR3 DNA is TGTGCCAGCAGCTTTCCCGGGGGACGCCTGTTTTTT. The chain links TRBV7-9 to TRBJ1-4, with D possibly TRBD1 on 5 matching bases. Trimming left V 3 bases short and J 14 bases short, with 13 bases between. Germline lookup yields CDR1 SEHNR and CDR2 FQNEAQ (reference sequence). The CDR3 has 12 amino acids.

The V and J genes are TRBV20-1 and TRBJ2-3, with TRBD1 matching 8 bases. V lost 3 bases and J lost 2; bases outside the gene matches: 10. Germline V gene lookup returns CDR1 DFQATT and CDR2 SNEGSKA (reference sequence). This CDR3 has 16 residues. The CDR3 DNA follows: TGCAGTGCTAGCCGGACAGGGCCCGGGGTCACAGATACGCAGTATTTT. Its protein is CSASRTGPGVTDTQYF.

This clonotype has at least ten counts. The chain links TRBV5-1 to TRBJ2-6; 7 bases map to TRBD1. The germline gives CDR1 SGHRS, CDR2 YFSETQ. This CDR3 contains 15 residues. The J segment lost 0 bases and the V segment lost 7 bases, leaving 4 bases of the junction unmatched. CDR3 in amino acids: CASRQGTSGANVLTF. The CDR3 DNA reads as TGCGCCAGCCGACAGGGCACCTCTGGGGCCAACGTCCTGACTTTC.

At least ten counts were recorded for this clonotype. The chain joins TRBV5-8 to TRBJ1-1, with TRBD1 as a possible D gene (5 bases). The germline V gene encodes CDR1 SGHTS and CDR2 YDEGEE. CDR3 length: 16 residues. V lost 4 bases and J lost 2, with 18 bases in between. Here the CDR3 DNA reads TGTGCCAGCAGCCTCGGGACGTCGGTATCAAACACTGAAGCTTTCTTT. This translates into CASSLGTSVSNTEAFF. The entire variable domain, with the rest obtained from reference TRBV5-8 and TRBJ1-1, is as follows: EAGVTQSPTHLIKTRGQQATLRCSPISGHTSVYWYQQALGLGLQFLLWYDEGEERNRGNFPPRFSGRQFPNYSSELNVNALELEDSALYLCASSLGTSVSNTEAFFGQGTRLTVV.

This clonotype was detected many times. This sequence joins TRBV28 and TRBJ1-1; D ambiguous. The length of the CDR3 is 13 residues. Germline V lookup: CDR1 MDHEN, CDR2 SYDVKM. Trimming cost V 2 bases and J 1 base, with 5 bases left between them. CDR3 region: CASSLRRNTEAFF. CDR3 DNA sequence: TGTGCCAGCAGTTTACGGAGGAACACTGAAGCTTTCTTT.